This T cell receptor beta chain was captured by sequencing in a study of T cells expressing NK-cell markers. Study-wide background: Investigators obtained TCR beta repertoires from sorted CD3+CD56+NKG2C+, CD3+CD56+NKG2C- and CD3+CD56-NKG2C+ T cells. HCMV seropositivity characterized seven of the eight sequenced donors, and seronegativity one. General study results and limits: Roughly six donors had dominant NKG2C+ clonotypes that comprised roughly 1.0-8% of their CD8+ T cells. HCMV specificity was not established for the expanded NKG2C+ T cell clones.

CDR3 length: 15 amino acids. The germline gives CDR1 SGHTA, CDR2 FQGNSA. A word on this clonotype: Antigen: not known.

After re-calling the 5' RACE reads, TCRdb lists one entry per CDR3 protein, DNA absent. This sample's table has 200,000 to 300,000 distinct CDR3 sequences. The chain recombines TRBV7-2 with TRBJ1-5. This clonotype was obtained from a woman aged 18-69 years in good health. Sequencing was carried out using blood T cells: a sorted CD56 or NKG2C T cell subset, CD4+ or CD8+ T cells, or bulk PBMC T cells (not recorded which). This CDR3 is CASSLREGSNQPQHF.